The rows below give T cell receptor beta chains drawn from one sample of a study of vaccination effects on CD4 cells after COVID-19. The antigens these receptors bind are not known. Sequencing used immunoSEQ multiplex PCR; TCRdb keeps in-frame clones, though not all of them. The repertoire has about 50,000 clones, 70% to 80% of them found once; the top ten carry just over 3%. Material: CD4+ T cells from PBMCs cultured without peptide, obtained before COVID-19 vaccination. These receptors were obtained from a human donor who received a COVID-19 vaccine. Each CDR3 is given with its conserved first and last residue. The order of the fields is J gene, V gene, clone size, D gene, CDR3 DNA, CDR3 protein. D genes are given only for firm matches. Only some rows state a clone size, as once, few, many or a class for expanded clones.

j_gene: TRBJ2-1
v_gene: TRBV7-2
abundance: once
d_gene: TRBD2
CDR3nt: TGTGCCAGCAGCTTCGGGACTAGCATCTATGAGCAGTTCTTC
CDR3aa: CASSFGTSIYEQFF

j_gene: TRBJ2-2
v_gene: TRBV7-2
abundance: .
d_gene: .
CDR3nt: TGTGCCAGCAGCTTTGGGGTCACCGGGGAGCTGTTTTTT
CDR3aa: CASSFGVTGELFF

j_gene: TRBJ2-5
v_gene: TRBV9
abundance: .
d_gene: .
CDR3nt: TGTGCCAGCAGCGTAGGTCAGCCCCAAGAGACCCAGTACTTC
CDR3aa: CASSVGQPQETQYF

j_gene: TRBJ2-4
v_gene: TRBV7-9
abundance: .
d_gene: TRBD1
CDR3nt: TGTGCCAGCAGGCCGGGACAGGGGGTTTCCAAAAACATTCAGTACTTC
CDR3aa: CASRPGQGVSKNIQYF

j_gene: TRBJ1-6
v_gene: TRBV30
abundance: .
d_gene: .
CDR3nt: TGTGCCTGGAGTGTTGGTCTTTCCCTGGGGTCACCCCTCCACTTT
CDR3aa: CAWSVGLSLGSPLHF

j_gene: TRBJ1-1
v_gene: TRBV24-1
abundance: .
d_gene: .
CDR3nt: TGTGCCACCAGTGTGGGGAACACTGAAGCTTTCTTT
CDR3aa: CATSVGNTEAFF

j_gene: TRBJ1-4
v_gene: TRBV7-2
abundance: .
d_gene: TRBD1
CDR3nt: TGTGCCAGCAGCTTACGGACAGGGGAGGAAAAACTGTTTTTT
CDR3aa: CASSLRTGEEKLFF

j_gene: TRBJ2-3
v_gene: TRBV7-2
abundance: .
d_gene: .
CDR3nt: TGTGCCAGCAGCACCAGGTCCGTAGATACGCAGTATTTT
CDR3aa: CASSTRSVDTQYF

j_gene: TRBJ2-5
v_gene: TRBV4-1
abundance: .
d_gene: TRBD1
CDR3nt: TGCGCCAGCAGTGACAGGGCGAAAGAGACCCAGTACTTC
CDR3aa: CASSDRAKETQYF

j_gene: TRBJ2-5
v_gene: TRBV12-3/TRBV12-4
abundance: .
d_gene: .
CDR3nt: TGTGCCAGCAGTATGATAGGAGAGACCCAGTACTTC
CDR3aa: CASSMIGETQYF

j_gene: TRBJ1-1
v_gene: TRBV2
abundance: few
d_gene: .
CDR3nt: TGTGCCAGCAGTGAATGGGGGCGGAGCACTGAAGCTTTCTTT
CDR3aa: CASSEWGRSTEAFF

j_gene: TRBJ2-4
v_gene: TRBV7-9
abundance: .
d_gene: .
CDR3nt: TGTGCCAGCAGCCTGGACCCTGGGGCCAAAAACATTCAGTACTTC
CDR3aa: CASSLDPGAKNIQYF

j_gene: TRBJ2-5
v_gene: TRBV5-1
abundance: .
d_gene: TRBD1
CDR3nt: TGCGCCAGCTCAACAACCGGGACAGGCGAAGAGACCCAGTACTTC
CDR3aa: CASSTTGTGEETQYF

j_gene: TRBJ2-5
v_gene: TRBV6-2/TRBV6-3
abundance: once
d_gene: .
CDR3nt: TGTGCCAGCAGTTACTTGAGCGGGCCGATCCAAGAGACCCAGTACTTC
CDR3aa: CASSYLSGPIQETQYF

j_gene: TRBJ2-2
v_gene: TRBV7-2
abundance: .
d_gene: TRBD2
CDR3nt: TGTGCCAGCAGCTTTAGCGGGTTGAACACCGGGGAGCTGTTTTTT
CDR3aa: CASSFSGLNTGELFF

j_gene: TRBJ2-5
v_gene: TRBV28
abundance: .
d_gene: .
CDR3nt: TGTGCCAGCACAGGCTTGGGGGACCAAGAGACCCAGTACTTC
CDR3aa: CASTGLGDQETQYF

j_gene: TRBJ2-2
v_gene: TRBV6-5
abundance: .
d_gene: .
CDR3nt: TGTGCCAGCAGCCTATGGACAGCGAACACCGGGGAGCTGTTTTTT
CDR3aa: CASSLWTANTGELFF

j_gene: TRBJ2-2
v_gene: TRBV19
abundance: .
d_gene: TRBD2
CDR3nt: TGTGCCAGTTCCGGTAGCGGGGGCCTCAACACCGGGGAGCTGTTTTTT
CDR3aa: CASSGSGGLNTGELFF

j_gene: TRBJ1-5
v_gene: TRBV7-2
abundance: .
d_gene: TRBD1
CDR3nt: TGTGCCAGCAGCACTCGACAGGGGGGTCAGCCCCAGCATTTT
CDR3aa: CASSTRQGGQPQHF

j_gene: TRBJ1-5
v_gene: TRBV30
abundance: few
d_gene: TRBD1
CDR3nt: TGTGCCTGTAAGGGACAGGGGGCGATTCAGCCCCAGCATTTT
CDR3aa: CACKGQGAIQPQHF

j_gene: TRBJ2-6
v_gene: TRBV19
abundance: .
d_gene: .
CDR3nt: TGTGCCAGTAGTATAGCCTTAACACGCTCTGGGGCCAACGTCCTGACTTTC
CDR3aa: CASSIALTRSGANVLTF

j_gene: TRBJ2-1
v_gene: TRBV5-1
abundance: .
d_gene: .
CDR3nt: TGCGCCAGCAGCTTGGAATGGCAGAATTACAATGAGCAGTTCTTC
CDR3aa: CASSLEWQNYNEQFF

j_gene: TRBJ2-5
v_gene: TRBV3-1/TRBV3-2
abundance: .
d_gene: .
CDR3nt: TGTGCCAGCAGCCAAGGCTCCAGGGGAGGTTGGGAGACCCAGTACTTC
CDR3aa: CASSQGSRGGWETQYF

j_gene: TRBJ2-3
v_gene: TRBV19
abundance: .
d_gene: .
CDR3nt: TGTGCCAGTAGTATCGGGAGAGGCTTAGATACGCAGTATTTT
CDR3aa: CASSIGRGLDTQYF

j_gene: TRBJ1-5
v_gene: TRBV12-3/TRBV12-4
abundance: few
d_gene: .
CDR3nt: TGTGCCAGCAGTTTAGGGGGCCATCAGCCCCAGCATTTT
CDR3aa: CASSLGGHQPQHF

j_gene: TRBJ1-5
v_gene: TRBV7-2
abundance: .
d_gene: .
CDR3nt: TGTGCCAGCAGCTTTGGCGGGTATGGAGGGGAAAATCAGCCCCAGCATTTT
CDR3aa: CASSFGGYGGENQPQHF

j_gene: TRBJ1-4
v_gene: TRBV15
abundance: .
d_gene: TRBD1
CDR3nt: TGTGCCACCAGCGGCCGACAGGGGAAACTGTTTTTT
CDR3aa: CATSGRQGKLFF

j_gene: TRBJ2-3
v_gene: TRBV9
abundance: .
d_gene: .
CDR3nt: TGTGCCAGCGCCCGACAGGGCACAGATACGCAGTATTTT
CDR3aa: CASARQGTDTQYF

j_gene: TRBJ2-3
v_gene: TRBV30
abundance: .
d_gene: .
CDR3nt: TGTGCCTGGAACGGACCCCAGCGCACAGATACGCAGTATTTT
CDR3aa: CAWNGPQRTDTQYF

j_gene: TRBJ1-3
v_gene: TRBV7-2
abundance: few
d_gene: TRBD1
CDR3nt: TGTGCCAGTCGACAGGGCCCCTCTGGAAACACCATATATTTT
CDR3aa: CASRQGPSGNTIYF

j_gene: TRBJ1-5
v_gene: TRBV7-8
abundance: .
d_gene: .
CDR3nt: TGTGCCAGCAGCTTATTTGAGGGGCCAAATCAGCCCCAGCATTTT
CDR3aa: CASSLFEGPNQPQHF

j_gene: TRBJ2-3
v_gene: TRBV2
abundance: .
d_gene: TRBD2
CDR3nt: TGTGCCAGCCACTCTCGTCTAGCGGGGGGCACAGATACGCAGTATTTT
CDR3aa: CASHSRLAGGTDTQYF

j_gene: TRBJ1-2
v_gene: TRBV19
abundance: few
d_gene: TRBD1
CDR3nt: TGTGCCAGTAGTACCAGGGGGGAAGCTAACTATGGCTACACCTTC
CDR3aa: CASSTRGEANYGYTF

j_gene: TRBJ2-2
v_gene: TRBV20-1
abundance: .
d_gene: TRBD2
CDR3nt: TGCAGTGCTAGTTTGAGCGGGGGGCGTAGGGAGCTGTTTTTT
CDR3aa: CSASLSGGRRELFF

j_gene: TRBJ2-5
v_gene: TRBV27
abundance: .
d_gene: TRBD2
CDR3nt: TGTGCCAGCAGTTCGATAGCGGGGATACGATGGACCCAGTACTTC
CDR3aa: CASSSIAGIRWTQYF

j_gene: TRBJ2-3
v_gene: TRBV5-1
abundance: .
d_gene: TRBD2
CDR3nt: TGCGCCAGCAGCTTGGAGCTAGCGGGGAGAAATACGCAGTATTTT
CDR3aa: CASSLELAGRNTQYF

j_gene: TRBJ1-6
v_gene: TRBV18
abundance: .
d_gene: .
CDR3nt: TGTGCCAGCTCACCCAGTGGGGGGGCCAATTCACCCCTCCACTTT
CDR3aa: CASSPSGGANSPLHF

j_gene: TRBJ1-1
v_gene: TRBV29-1
abundance: few
d_gene: TRBD1
CDR3nt: TGCAGCGTTGGGTTCGCCCCATCAGGGGGTTTGTACACTGAAGCTTTCTTT
CDR3aa: CSVGFAPSGGLYTEAFF

j_gene: TRBJ1-1
v_gene: TRBV19
abundance: few
d_gene: .
CDR3nt: TGTGCCAGTAGTATAGATCTTGGCCCCGGTGGTGAAGCTTTCTTT
CDR3aa: CASSIDLGPGGEAFF

j_gene: TRBJ2-3
v_gene: TRBV10-3
abundance: .
d_gene: TRBD2
CDR3nt: TGTGCCATCAGTGACGGCGGGGGGACAGATACGCAGTATTTT
CDR3aa: CAISDGGGTDTQYF

j_gene: TRBJ1-4
v_gene: TRBV7-2
abundance: .
d_gene: .
CDR3nt: TGTGCCAGCAGCGCCCAGACAGGAGTTAATGAAAAACTGTTTTTT
CDR3aa: CASSAQTGVNEKLFF

j_gene: TRBJ1-5
v_gene: TRBV15
abundance: .
d_gene: .
CDR3nt: TGTGCCACCAGCAGGGACCGTAATCAGCCCCAGCATTTT
CDR3aa: CATSRDRNQPQHF

j_gene: TRBJ2-5
v_gene: TRBV3-1/TRBV3-2
abundance: .
d_gene: .
CDR3nt: TGTGCCAGCAGCCAAGAGACCCAGTACTTC
CDR3aa: CASSQETQYF

j_gene: TRBJ1-2
v_gene: TRBV5-5
abundance: .
d_gene: .
CDR3nt: TGTGCCAGCAGCTTGGGATCCGGAAATGGCTATGGCTACACCTTC
CDR3aa: CASSLGSGNGYGYTF

j_gene: TRBJ1-1
v_gene: TRBV29-1
abundance: once
d_gene: .
CDR3nt: TGCAGCGTGGAGGGGACGGGGGTTACTGAAGCTTTCTTT
CDR3aa: CSVEGTGVTEAFF

j_gene: TRBJ2-1
v_gene: TRBV2
abundance: .
d_gene: TRBD2
CDR3nt: TGTGCCAGCAGGGCCTCCGGACTAGCGGGGGGGCTCAATGAGCAGTTCTTC
CDR3aa: CASRASGLAGGLNEQFF

j_gene: TRBJ2-1
v_gene: TRBV2
abundance: .
d_gene: TRBD1
CDR3nt: TGTGCCAGCAGCATCAGGGGGCCCAATGAGCAGTTCTTC
CDR3aa: CASSIRGPNEQFF

j_gene: TRBJ1-6
v_gene: TRBV7-9
abundance: .
d_gene: TRBD1
CDR3nt: TGTGCCAGCAGCTTTGGGGACAGGGGGAATTCACCCCTCCACTTT
CDR3aa: CASSFGDRGNSPLHF